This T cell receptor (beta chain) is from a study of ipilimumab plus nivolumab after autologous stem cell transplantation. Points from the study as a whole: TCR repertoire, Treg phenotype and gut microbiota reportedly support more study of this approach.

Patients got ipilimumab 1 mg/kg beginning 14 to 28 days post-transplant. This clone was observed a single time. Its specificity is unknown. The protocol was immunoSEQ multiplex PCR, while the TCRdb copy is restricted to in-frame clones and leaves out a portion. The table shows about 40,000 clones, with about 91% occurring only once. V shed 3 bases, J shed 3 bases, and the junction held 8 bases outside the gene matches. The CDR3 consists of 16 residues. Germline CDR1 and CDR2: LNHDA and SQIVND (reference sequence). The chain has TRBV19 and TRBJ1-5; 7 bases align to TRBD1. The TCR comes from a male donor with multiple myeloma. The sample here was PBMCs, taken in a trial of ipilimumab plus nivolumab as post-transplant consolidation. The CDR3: CASSIGTATYNQPQHF. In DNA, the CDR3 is TGTGCCAGTAGTATCGGGACAGCAACTTACAATCAGCCCCAGCATTTT. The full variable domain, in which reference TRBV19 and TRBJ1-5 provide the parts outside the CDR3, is DGGITQSPKYLFRKEGQNVTLSCEQNLNHDAMYWYRQDPGQGLRLIYYSQIVNDFQKGDIAEGYSVSREKKESFPLTVTSAQKNPTAFYLCASSIGTATYNQPQHFGDGTRLSIL.